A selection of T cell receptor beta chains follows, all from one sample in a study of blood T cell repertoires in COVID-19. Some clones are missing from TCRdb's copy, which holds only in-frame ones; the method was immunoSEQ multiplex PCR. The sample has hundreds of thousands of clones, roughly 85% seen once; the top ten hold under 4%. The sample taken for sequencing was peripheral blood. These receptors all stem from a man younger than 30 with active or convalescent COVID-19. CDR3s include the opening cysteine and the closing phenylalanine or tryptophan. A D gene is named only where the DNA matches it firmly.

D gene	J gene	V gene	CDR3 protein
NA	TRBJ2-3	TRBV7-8	CASSSRNTDTQYF
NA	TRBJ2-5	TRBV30	CAWSSKEGRETQYF
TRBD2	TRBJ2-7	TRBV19	CASSGILAGDLEQYF
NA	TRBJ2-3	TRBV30	CAWTSTDTQYF
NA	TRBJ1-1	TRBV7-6	CASSLSSGVGTEAFF
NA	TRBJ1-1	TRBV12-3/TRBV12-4	CASSFGYEAFF
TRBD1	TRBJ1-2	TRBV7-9	CASSPRTGADYGYTF
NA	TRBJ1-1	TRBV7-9	CASSLSGIKNTEAFF
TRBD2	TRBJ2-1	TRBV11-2	CASSSRTSGVPAGEQFF
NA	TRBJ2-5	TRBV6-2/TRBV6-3	CASSYDAARGSWETQYF
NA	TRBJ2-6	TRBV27	CASSLLSVSGANVLTF
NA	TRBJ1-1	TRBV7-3	CASSLRGGANTEAFF
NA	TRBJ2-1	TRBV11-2	CASSPVDEQFF
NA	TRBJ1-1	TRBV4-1	CASSQADTPNTEAFF
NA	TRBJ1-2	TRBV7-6	CASSLEAGDPVYGYTF
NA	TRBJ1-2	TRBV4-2	CASSQETTLNYGYTF
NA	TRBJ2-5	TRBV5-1	CASSLEGETQYF
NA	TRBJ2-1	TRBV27	CASSLIGSGEQFF
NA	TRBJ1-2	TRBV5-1	CASSLGATEGGYTF
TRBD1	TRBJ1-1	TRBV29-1	CSVGSGTGPLLSEAFF
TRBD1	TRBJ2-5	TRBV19	CASSPRTGSVETQYF
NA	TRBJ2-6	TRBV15	CATSRVTGPGANVLTF
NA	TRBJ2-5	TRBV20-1	CSTGQGETQYF
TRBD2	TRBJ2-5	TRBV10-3	CAIRGTSGGETQYF
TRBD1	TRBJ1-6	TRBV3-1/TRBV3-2	CASSQGQGSSPLHF
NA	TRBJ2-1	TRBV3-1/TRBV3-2	CASSQLGVEQFF
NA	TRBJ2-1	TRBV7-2	CASSLAGASSYNEQFF
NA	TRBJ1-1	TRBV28	CASSPHQTGNTEAFF
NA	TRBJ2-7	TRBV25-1	CASSEYGQGSEQYF
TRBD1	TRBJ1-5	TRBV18	CASSAVRDRTNQPQHF
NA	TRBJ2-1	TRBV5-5	CASSLPGSYNEQFF
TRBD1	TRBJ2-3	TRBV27	CASSFSRQGASADTQYF
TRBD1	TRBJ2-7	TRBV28	CASTRQGSYEQYF
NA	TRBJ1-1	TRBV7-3	CASSLYGGNTEAFF
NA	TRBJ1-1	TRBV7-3	CASSFQSSTEAFF
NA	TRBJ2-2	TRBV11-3	CASSQGPTGELFF
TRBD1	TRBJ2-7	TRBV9	CASSEGQVPYEQYF
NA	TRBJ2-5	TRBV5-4	CASSSGETQYF
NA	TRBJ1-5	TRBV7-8	CASSLESGGEPQHF
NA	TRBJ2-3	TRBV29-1	CSGRLGADTQYF
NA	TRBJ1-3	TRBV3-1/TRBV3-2	CASSQTEGNTIYF
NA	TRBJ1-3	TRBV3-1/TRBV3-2	CASSQYSGNTIYF
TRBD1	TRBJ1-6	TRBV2	CASSFYGTDKSPLHF
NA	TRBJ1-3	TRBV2	CASRRAGAPGNTIYF
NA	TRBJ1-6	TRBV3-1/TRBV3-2	CASSQDLQNSPLHF
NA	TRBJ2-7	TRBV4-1	CASSQERPDEQYF
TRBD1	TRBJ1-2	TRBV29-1	CSVGKGQDYGYTF
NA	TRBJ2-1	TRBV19	CASSPSGLTDNEQFF
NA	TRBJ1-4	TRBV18	CASSPPNREATNEKLFF
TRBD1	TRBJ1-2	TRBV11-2	CASSPGQGYGYTF
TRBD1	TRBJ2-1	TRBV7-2	CASSPDRGTYNEQFF
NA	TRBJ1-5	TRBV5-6	CASSSFLGGDQPQHF
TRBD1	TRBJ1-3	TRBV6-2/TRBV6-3	CASSDYRGELGNTIYF